This T cell receptor (beta chain) was found in a study of blood T cell repertoires in COVID-19. In the authors' workflow: Amplification from reference gene primers served as the basis for estimated nucleated cell counts. Data came from immunoSEQ multiplex PCR; TCRdb stores just in-frame clones and leaves some out. V and J calls and clone size are given by that table; D and trimming were obtained from the DNA. The sample lists under 150,000 clones; more than 75% were seen once. This CDR3 is 14 amino acids long. V lost 5 bases, J lost 5 bases, and 15 bases lay in between. Germline values: CDR1 MNHEY, CDR2 SVGAGI.

This chain uses TRBV6-5 with TRBJ1-1; a possible D gene is TRBD1 (5 bases). The source is a man aged 45-65 years with acute or convalescent COVID-19. Sequencing input: peripheral blood. The chain's CDR3 is CASSPLSGVTEAFF. The CDR3 DNA is TGTGCCAGCAGTCCCCTCTCGGGGGTTACTGAAGCTTTCTTT.